This T cell receptor beta chain was captured by sequencing in a study of CD8+ T cells in alopecia areata. Whole-study context: At a dose of 5 to 10 mg twice daily, oral tofacitinib was given to treated patients.

Concerning this clone: Its antigen is unidentified.

Broader study findings: It was lesional scalp, especially alopecia totalis/universalis, that showed higher clonality than normal scalp. Scalp samples also yield sequences of resident alphabeta T cells from normal skin.

After isolation, RNA underwent reverse transcription to generate cDNA as the sequencing template. Repertoires were generated with immunoSEQ multiplex PCR, while TCRdb's copy carries only in-frame clones and drops some. The sample has 140,000 to 150,000 clones, 58% seen once. The sample in question was CD4+ T cells sorted from blood, obtained at week 0. This receptor was obtained from a human donor with alopecia areata.

The CDR3 is CASSLIGNGYTF. CDR3 bases: TGTGCCAGCAGCTTGATCGGGAATGGCTACACCTTC. The chain recombines TRBV5-4 with TRBJ1-2, with no clear D. The length of the CDR3 is 12 residues. Germline values: CDR1 SGHNT, CDR2 YYREEE (reference sequence). V was cut by 1 base and J by 6 bases, with 7 bases left in between.